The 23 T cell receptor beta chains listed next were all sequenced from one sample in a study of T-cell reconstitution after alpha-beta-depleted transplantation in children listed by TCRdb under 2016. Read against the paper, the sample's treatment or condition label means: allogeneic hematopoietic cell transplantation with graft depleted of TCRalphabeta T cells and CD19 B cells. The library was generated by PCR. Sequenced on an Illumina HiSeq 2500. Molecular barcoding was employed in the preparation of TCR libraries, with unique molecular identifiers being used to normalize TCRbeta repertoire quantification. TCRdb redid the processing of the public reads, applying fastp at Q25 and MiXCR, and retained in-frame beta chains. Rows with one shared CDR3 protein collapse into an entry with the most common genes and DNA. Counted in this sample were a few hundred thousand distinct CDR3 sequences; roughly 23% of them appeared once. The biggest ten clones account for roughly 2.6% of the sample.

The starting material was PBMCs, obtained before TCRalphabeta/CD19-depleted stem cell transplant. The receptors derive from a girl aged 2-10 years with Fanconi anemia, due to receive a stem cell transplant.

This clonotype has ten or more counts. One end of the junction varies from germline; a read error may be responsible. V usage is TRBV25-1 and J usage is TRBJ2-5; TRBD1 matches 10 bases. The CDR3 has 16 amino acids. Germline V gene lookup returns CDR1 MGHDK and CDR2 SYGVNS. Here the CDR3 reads CASSDAVRGTGESQYF. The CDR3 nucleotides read TGTGCCAGCAGTGATGCAGTGCGTGGGACAGGGGAGAGCCAGTACTTC.

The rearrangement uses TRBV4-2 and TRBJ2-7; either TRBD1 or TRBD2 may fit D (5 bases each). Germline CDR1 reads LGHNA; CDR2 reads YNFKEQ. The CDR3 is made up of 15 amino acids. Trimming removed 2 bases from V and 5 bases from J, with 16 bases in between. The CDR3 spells CASSQTTGPSHEQYF. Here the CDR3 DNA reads TGTGCCAGCAGCCAAACTACGGGGCCGTCCCACGAGCAGTACTTC.

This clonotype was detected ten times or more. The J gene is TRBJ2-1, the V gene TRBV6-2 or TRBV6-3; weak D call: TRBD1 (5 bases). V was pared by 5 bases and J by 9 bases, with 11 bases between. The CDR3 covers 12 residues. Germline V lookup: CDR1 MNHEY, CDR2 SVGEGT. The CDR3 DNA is TGTGCCAGCAGTCTTACAGGTACTGAGCAGTTCTTC. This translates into CASSLTGTEQFF.

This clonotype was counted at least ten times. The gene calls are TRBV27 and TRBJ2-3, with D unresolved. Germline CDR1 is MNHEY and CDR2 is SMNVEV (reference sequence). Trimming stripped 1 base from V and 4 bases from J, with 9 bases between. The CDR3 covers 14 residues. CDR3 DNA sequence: TGTGCCAGCAGTTTATACACCTCATCAGATACGCAGTATTTT. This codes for CASSLYTSSDTQYF.

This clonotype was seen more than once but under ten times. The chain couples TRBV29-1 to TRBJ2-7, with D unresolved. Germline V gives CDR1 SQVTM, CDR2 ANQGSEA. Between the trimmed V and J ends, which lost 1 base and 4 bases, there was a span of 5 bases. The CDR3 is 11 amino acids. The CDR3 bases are TGCAGCGTTGAAGGAAGATACGAGCAGTACTTC. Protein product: CSVEGRYEQYF.

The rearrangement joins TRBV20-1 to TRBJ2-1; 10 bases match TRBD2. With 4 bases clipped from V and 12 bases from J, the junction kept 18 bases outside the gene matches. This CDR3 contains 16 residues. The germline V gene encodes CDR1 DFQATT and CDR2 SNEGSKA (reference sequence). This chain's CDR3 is CSATKRLAGSYIGQFF. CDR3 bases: TGCAGTGCTACCAAACGACTAGCGGGTTCCTACATCGGGCAGTTCTTC.

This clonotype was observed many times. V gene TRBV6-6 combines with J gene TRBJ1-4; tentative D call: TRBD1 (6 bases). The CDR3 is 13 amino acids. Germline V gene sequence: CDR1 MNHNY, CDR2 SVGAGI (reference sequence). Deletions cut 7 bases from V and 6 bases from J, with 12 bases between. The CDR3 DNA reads TGTGCCAGCAAACAGGGAGCACATGAAAAACTGTTTTTT. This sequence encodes CASKQGAHEKLFF.

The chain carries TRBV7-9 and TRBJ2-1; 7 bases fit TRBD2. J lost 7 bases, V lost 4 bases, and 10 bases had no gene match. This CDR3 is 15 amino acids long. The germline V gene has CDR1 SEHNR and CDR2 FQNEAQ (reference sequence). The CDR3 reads CASSSIRPRGNEQFF. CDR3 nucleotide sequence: TGTGCCAGCAGCTCAATCCGACCGCGGGGGAATGAGCAGTTCTTC.

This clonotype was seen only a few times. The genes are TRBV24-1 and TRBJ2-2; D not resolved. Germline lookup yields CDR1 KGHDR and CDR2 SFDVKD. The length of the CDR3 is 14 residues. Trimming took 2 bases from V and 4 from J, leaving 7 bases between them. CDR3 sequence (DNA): TGTGCCACCAGTGATTATTGGGGCACCGGGGAGCTGTTTTTT. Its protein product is CATSDYWGTGELFF.

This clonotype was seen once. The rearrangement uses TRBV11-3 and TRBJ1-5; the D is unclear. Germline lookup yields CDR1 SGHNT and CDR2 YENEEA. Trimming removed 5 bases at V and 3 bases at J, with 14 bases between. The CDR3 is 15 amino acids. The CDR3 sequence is CASSLARWDNQPQHF. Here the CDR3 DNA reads TGTGCCAGCAGCCTTGCCAGGTGGGACAATCAGCCCCAGCATTTT.

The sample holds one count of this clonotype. The CDR3 is CASSGGEIPRTYNEQFF. In DNA form, the CDR3 reads TGTGCCAGCAGTGGAGGCGAAATCCCCAGAACATACAATGAGCAGTTCTTC. The chain employs TRBV2 and TRBJ2-1; no clear D. Per the germline V gene, CDR1 is SNHLY and CDR2 is FYNNEI. The CDR3 covers 17 residues. V was shortened by 4 bases and J by 4 bases, with 20 bases between the two germline ends. Looking up the rest from reference TRBV2 and TRBJ2-1 gives the full variable domain: EPEVTQTPSHQVTQMGQEVILRCVPISNHLYFYWYRQILGQKVEFLVSFYNNEISEKSEIFDDQFSVERPDGSNFTLKIRSTKLEDSAMYFCASSGGEIPRTYNEQFFGPGTRLTVL.

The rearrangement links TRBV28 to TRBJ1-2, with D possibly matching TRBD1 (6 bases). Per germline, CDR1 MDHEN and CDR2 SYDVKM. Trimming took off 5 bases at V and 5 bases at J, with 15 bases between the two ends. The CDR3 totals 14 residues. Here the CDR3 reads CASSILRTAYGYTF. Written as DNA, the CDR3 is TGTGCCAGCAGTATCCTCCGGACAGCATATGGCTACACCTTC.

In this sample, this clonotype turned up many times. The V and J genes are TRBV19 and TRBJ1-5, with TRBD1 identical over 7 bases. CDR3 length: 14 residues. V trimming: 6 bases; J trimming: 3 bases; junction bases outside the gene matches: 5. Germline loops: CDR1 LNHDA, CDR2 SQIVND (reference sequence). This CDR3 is CASRTGQNNQPQHF. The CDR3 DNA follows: TGTGCCAGTAGGACGGGACAGAACAATCAGCCCCAGCATTTT.

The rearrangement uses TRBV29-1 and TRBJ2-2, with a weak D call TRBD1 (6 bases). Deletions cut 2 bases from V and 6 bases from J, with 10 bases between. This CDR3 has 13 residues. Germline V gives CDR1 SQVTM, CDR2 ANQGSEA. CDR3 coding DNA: TGCAGCGTTGAAATACAGGGACCCGGGGAGCTGTTTTTT. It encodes CSVEIQGPGELFF.

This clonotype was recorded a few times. This chain's CDR3 is CSARVDGDEQYF. DNA for the CDR3: TGCAGTGCTAGAGTAGACGGGGACGAGCAGTACTTC. This chain joins TRBV20-1 and TRBJ2-7; a possible D gene is TRBD2 (5 bases). CDR1 and CDR2 from the germline V gene are DFQATT and SNEGSKA (reference sequence). The CDR3 contains 12 residues. V shed 1 base and J shed 5 bases, with 9 bases lying between them.

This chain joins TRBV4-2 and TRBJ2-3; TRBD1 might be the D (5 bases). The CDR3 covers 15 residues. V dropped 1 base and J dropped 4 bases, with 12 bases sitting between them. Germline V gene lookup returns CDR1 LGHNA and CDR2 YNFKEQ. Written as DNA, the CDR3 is TGTGCCAGCAGCCAAGCTGGCAGGGCTCCAGATACGCAGTATTTT. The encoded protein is CASSQAGRAPDTQYF.

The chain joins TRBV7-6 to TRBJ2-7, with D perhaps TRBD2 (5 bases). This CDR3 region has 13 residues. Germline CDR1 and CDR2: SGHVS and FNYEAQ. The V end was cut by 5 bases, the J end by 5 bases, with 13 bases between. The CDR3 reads CASSPLNGNEQYF. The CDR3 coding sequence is TGTGCCAGCAGCCCTCTAAACGGGAACGAGCAGTACTTC.

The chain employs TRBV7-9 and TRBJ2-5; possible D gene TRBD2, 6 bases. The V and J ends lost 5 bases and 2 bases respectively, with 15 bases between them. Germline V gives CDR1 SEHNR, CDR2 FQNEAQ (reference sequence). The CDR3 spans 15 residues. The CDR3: CASSQVPGRQETQYF. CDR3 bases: TGTGCCAGCAGCCAGGTGCCAGGGAGGCAAGAGACCCAGTACTTC. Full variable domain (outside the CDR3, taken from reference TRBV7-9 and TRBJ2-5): DTGVSQNPRHKITKRGQNVTFRCDPISEHNRLYWYRQTLGQGPEFLTYFQNEAQLEKSRLLSDRFSAERPKGSFSTLEIQRTEQGDSAMYLCASSQVPGRQETQYFGPGTRLLVL.

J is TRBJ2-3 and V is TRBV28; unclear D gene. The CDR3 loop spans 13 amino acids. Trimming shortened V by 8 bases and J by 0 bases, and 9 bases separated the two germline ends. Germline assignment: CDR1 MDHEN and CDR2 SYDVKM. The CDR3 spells CASSWSSTDTQYF. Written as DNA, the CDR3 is TGTGCCAGCTCATGGTCAAGCACAGATACGCAGTATTTT.

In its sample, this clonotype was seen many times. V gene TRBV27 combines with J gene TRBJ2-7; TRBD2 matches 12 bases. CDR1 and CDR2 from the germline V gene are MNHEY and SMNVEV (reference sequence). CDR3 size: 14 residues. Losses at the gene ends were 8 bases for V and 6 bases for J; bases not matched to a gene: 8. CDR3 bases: TGTGCCAGCTCTAGCGGGAGGGCGAGGGGCGAGCAGTACTTC. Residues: CASSSGRARGEQYF.

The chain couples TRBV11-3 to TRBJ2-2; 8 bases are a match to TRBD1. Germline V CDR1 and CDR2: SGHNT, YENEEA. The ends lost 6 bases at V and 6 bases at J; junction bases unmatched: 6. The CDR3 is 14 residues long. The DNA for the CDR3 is TGTGCCAGCAGACCGGACAGGGACCCCGGGGAGCTGTTTTTT. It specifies CASRPDRDPGELFF.

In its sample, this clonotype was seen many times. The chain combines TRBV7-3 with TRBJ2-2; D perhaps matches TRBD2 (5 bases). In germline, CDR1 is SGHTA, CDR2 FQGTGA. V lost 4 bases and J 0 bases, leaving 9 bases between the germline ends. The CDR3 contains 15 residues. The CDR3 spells CASSSGLANTGELFF. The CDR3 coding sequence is TGTGCCAGCAGCTCTGGACTGGCGAACACCGGGGAGCTGTTTTTT.

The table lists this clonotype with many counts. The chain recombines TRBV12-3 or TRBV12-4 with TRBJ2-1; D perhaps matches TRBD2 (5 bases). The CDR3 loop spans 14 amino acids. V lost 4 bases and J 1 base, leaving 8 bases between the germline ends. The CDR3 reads CASSSAGSYNEQFF. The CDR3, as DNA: TGTGCCAGCAGTTCCGCGGGTTCCTACAATGAGCAGTTCTTC.